This T cell receptor (beta chain) was identified during a study of response to subunit inactivated influenza vaccine. Regarding the study as a whole: Authors suggested that a seasonal influenza vaccination recruits few new T cells each time.

With respect to this clonotype: Its antigen is not known.

TCRdb used MiXCR to reprocess the RT-PCR reads, holding one entry per CDR3 protein. This sample has 200,000 to 300,000 distinct CDR3 sequences, with more than 9% found just once. J was trimmed by 0 bases and V by 7 bases; bases with no gene match: 6. Germline-derived CDR1 and CDR2 are ENHRY and SYGVKD. CDR3 length equals 15 residues. The starting material was non-naive T cells sorted from PBMCs, obtained 14 days before vaccination. This sequence joins TRBV10-3 and TRBJ2-1; 7 bases are a match to TRBD2. The receptor comes from a middle-aged man who received an inactivated influenza vaccine. The DNA for the CDR3 is TGTGCCATCATGTCGAGCGGGGCCTCCTACAATGAGCAGTTCTTC. Its protein is CAIMSSGASYNEQFF.